This is a list of T cell receptor beta chains from one sample in a study of shared clonotypes between healthy human individuals. TCRdb's table, derived via immunoSEQ multiplex PCR, lists solely in-frame clones and lacks some. The data show about 490,000 clones, with less than 80% seen just once and less than 15% held by the top ten. Sequenced input: PBMCs. Source of these receptors: a woman aged 40 to 50 in good health. Some clones in this sample may be carry-over from other donors' samples. Each CDR3 is given with its conserved first and last residue. The D gene is left open where the match is weak. For some rows the clone size is stated as once, few or many, or as a class when expanded; others skip it.

cdr3_nt: TGTGCCAGCTCCCCCGGAGCCACCTACAATGAGCAGTTCTTC; cdr3_aa: CASSPGATYNEQFF; v_call: TRBV18; clone_size: NA; d_call: NA; j_call: TRBJ2-1
cdr3_nt: TGCGCCAGCAGCTTGGGACTGTCGGGGAACAATGAGCAGTTCTTC; cdr3_aa: CASSLGLSGNNEQFF; v_call: TRBV5-1; clone_size: NA; d_call: NA; j_call: TRBJ2-1
cdr3_nt: TGTGCCAGCAGCGTAGTGGCGAATGAGCAGTTCTTC; cdr3_aa: CASSVVANEQFF; v_call: TRBV9; clone_size: once; d_call: NA; j_call: TRBJ2-1
cdr3_nt: TGCGCCAGCAGAGGCGGCTTGAACTATGGCTACACCTTC; cdr3_aa: CASRGGLNYGYTF; v_call: TRBV5-1; clone_size: NA; d_call: NA; j_call: TRBJ1-2
cdr3_nt: TGTGCCAGTACCCCCGTTAGGGCGGCAGGCACTGAAGCTTTCTTT; cdr3_aa: CASTPVRAAGTEAFF; v_call: TRBV19; clone_size: NA; d_call: NA; j_call: TRBJ1-1
cdr3_nt: TGCGCCAGCAGCTTGTTTACTAGCGGGAGCTACGAGCAGTACTTC; cdr3_aa: CASSLFTSGSYEQYF; v_call: TRBV5-1; clone_size: NA; d_call: TRBD2; j_call: TRBJ2-7
cdr3_nt: TGTGCCAGCATTCCTGGCAGGGACAGGGTTTTTGGCTACACCTTC; cdr3_aa: CASIPGRDRVFGYTF; v_call: TRBV28; clone_size: NA; d_call: TRBD1; j_call: TRBJ1-2
cdr3_nt: TGTGCCAGCAGCTTAAGAGCGGGAGCACGCGAGCAGTACTTC; cdr3_aa: CASSLRAGAREQYF; v_call: TRBV4-2; clone_size: NA; d_call: TRBD2; j_call: TRBJ2-7
cdr3_nt: TGCGCCAGCAGCAGTAGCGGGACTGAGCAGTTCTTC; cdr3_aa: CASSSSGTEQFF; v_call: TRBV10-1; clone_size: NA; d_call: TRBD2; j_call: TRBJ2-1
cdr3_nt: TGTGCCAGCAGCCCGCTAGCGGGTCTTATCTACGAGCAGTACTTC; cdr3_aa: CASSPLAGLIYEQYF; v_call: TRBV7-8; clone_size: NA; d_call: TRBD2; j_call: TRBJ2-7
cdr3_nt: TGTGCCAGCAGCAACCGGGCCCACAGGCACACTGAAGCTTTCTTT; cdr3_aa: CASSNRAHRHTEAFF; v_call: TRBV7-9; clone_size: NA; d_call: NA; j_call: TRBJ1-1
cdr3_nt: TGTGCCAGCAGTGAGCCCCGGGCTTGGGAGACCCAGTACTTC; cdr3_aa: CASSEPRAWETQYF; v_call: TRBV2; clone_size: NA; d_call: NA; j_call: TRBJ2-5
cdr3_nt: TGTGCCAGCAGTCCAGGACAGGGGGCGCGGGCCTCTTTCTTT; cdr3_aa: CASSPGQGARASFF; v_call: TRBV5-5; clone_size: NA; d_call: TRBD1; j_call: TRBJ1-1
cdr3_nt: TGTGCCAGCAGCACAAGGACTAGCGGGATGGCCGAGCAGTACTTC; cdr3_aa: CASSTRTSGMAEQYF; v_call: TRBV7-2; clone_size: NA; d_call: TRBD2; j_call: TRBJ2-7
cdr3_nt: TGTGCCAGCAGTGGCCAGAGGTGGGAACCCGGGGCCAACGTCCTGACTTTC; cdr3_aa: CASSGQRWEPGANVLTF; v_call: TRBV2; clone_size: NA; d_call: NA; j_call: TRBJ2-6
cdr3_nt: TGTGCCAGTAGTATATTCCTTAGGGCACACAATGAGCAGTTCTTC; cdr3_aa: CASSIFLRAHNEQFF; v_call: TRBV19; clone_size: NA; d_call: NA; j_call: TRBJ2-1
cdr3_nt: TGCGCCAGCAGCCAACCGACTAGCGGGAGGAGCTCCTACGAGCAGTACTTC; cdr3_aa: CASSQPTSGRSSYEQYF; v_call: TRBV4-1; clone_size: NA; d_call: TRBD2; j_call: TRBJ2-7
cdr3_nt: TGTGCCAGTCTCAGGGGGTTGATCTATGGCTACACCTTC; cdr3_aa: CASLRGLIYGYTF; v_call: TRBV6-1; clone_size: NA; d_call: TRBD1; j_call: TRBJ1-2
cdr3_nt: TGTGCCAGCTCTAGGCGGCAGCCCCAGCATTTT; cdr3_aa: CASSRRQPQHF; v_call: TRBV28; clone_size: NA; d_call: NA; j_call: TRBJ1-5
cdr3_nt: TGTGCCAGCAGGGCCTTAGCGGGAGTCGATGAGCAGTTCTTC; cdr3_aa: CASRALAGVDEQFF; v_call: TRBV6-1; clone_size: NA; d_call: TRBD2; j_call: TRBJ2-1
cdr3_nt: TGTGCCAGCAGACGTAGCGGGAGGGATTACTATTCCTACAATGAGCAGTTCTTC; cdr3_aa: CASRRSGRDYYSYNEQFF; v_call: TRBV5-6; clone_size: many; d_call: TRBD2; j_call: TRBJ2-1
cdr3_nt: TGTGCCAGCGGGCCTATCGGCGATGAGCAGTTCTTC; cdr3_aa: CASGPIGDEQFF; v_call: TRBV27; clone_size: NA; d_call: NA; j_call: TRBJ2-1
cdr3_nt: TGTGCCAGCACCCAAAGTCACGACAAAAACATTCAGTACTTC; cdr3_aa: CASTQSHDKNIQYF; v_call: TRBV6-5; clone_size: NA; d_call: NA; j_call: TRBJ2-4
cdr3_nt: TGTGCCAGCAGCTTAGAGGGGAGCACAGATACGCAGTATTTT; cdr3_aa: CASSLEGSTDTQYF; v_call: TRBV7-3; clone_size: NA; d_call: NA; j_call: TRBJ2-3
cdr3_nt: TGCGCCAGCAGCTTAAGGGGAAGGTCCTACGAGCAGTACTTC; cdr3_aa: CASSLRGRSYEQYF; v_call: TRBV5-1; clone_size: NA; d_call: NA; j_call: TRBJ2-7
cdr3_nt: TGTGCCACCAGCAGAGCTAGCGGGAGGCACAATGAGCAGTTCTTC; cdr3_aa: CATSRASGRHNEQFF; v_call: TRBV15; clone_size: NA; d_call: TRBD2; j_call: TRBJ2-1
cdr3_nt: TGCGCCAGCAGCTCGGGTGAGCGGGACGTGGAGACCCAGTACTTC; cdr3_aa: CASSSGERDVETQYF; v_call: TRBV5-1; clone_size: NA; d_call: TRBD2; j_call: TRBJ2-5
cdr3_nt: TGCGCCAGCAGCCTAACTTACCGGAGGTCGGCCGGGGAGCTGTTTTTT; cdr3_aa: CASSLTYRRSAGELFF; v_call: TRBV4-1; clone_size: NA; d_call: NA; j_call: TRBJ2-2
cdr3_nt: TGCGCCAGCAGCAAGGTAGCGGGAATTACCTACAATGAGCAGTTCTTC; cdr3_aa: CASSKVAGITYNEQFF; v_call: TRBV5-1; clone_size: NA; d_call: TRBD2; j_call: TRBJ2-1
cdr3_nt: TGTGCCAGCGCTAGAGTAGCGGGTTTCACAGATACGCAGTATTTT; cdr3_aa: CASARVAGFTDTQYF; v_call: TRBV19; clone_size: NA; d_call: TRBD2; j_call: TRBJ2-3
cdr3_nt: TGTGCCTGGAGTGAGGACAGGTCTACTGGCTACACCTTC; cdr3_aa: CAWSEDRSTGYTF; v_call: TRBV30; clone_size: NA; d_call: TRBD1; j_call: TRBJ1-2
cdr3_nt: TGTGCCAGCAGCGTACAGGGAGGGACTAGCGGACGCAAAGAGCAGTACTTC; cdr3_aa: CASSVQGGTSGRKEQYF; v_call: TRBV7-8; clone_size: NA; d_call: TRBD2; j_call: TRBJ2-7
cdr3_nt: TGTGCCAGCAGGGGGACAGGAGGTTCTCAGCCCCAGCATTTT; cdr3_aa: CASRGTGGSQPQHF; v_call: TRBV2; clone_size: NA; d_call: TRBD1; j_call: TRBJ1-5
cdr3_nt: TGTGCCAGCAGGAAGGGACTAGCGGGAGTGGATGAGCAGTACTTC; cdr3_aa: CASRKGLAGVDEQYF; v_call: TRBV6-1; clone_size: NA; d_call: TRBD2; j_call: TRBJ2-7
cdr3_nt: TGTGCCAGCAGCCCGACCGGCGGGGGCAATGAGCAGTTCTTC; cdr3_aa: CASSPTGGGNEQFF; v_call: TRBV9; clone_size: NA; d_call: TRBD2; j_call: TRBJ2-1
cdr3_nt: TGTGCCAGCAGCCCCCTCGGGACAGGGAACACTGAAGCTTTCTTT; cdr3_aa: CASSPLGTGNTEAFF; v_call: TRBV13; clone_size: NA; d_call: TRBD1; j_call: TRBJ1-1
cdr3_nt: TGTGCCAGCAGCTTAGCGGGGGGGCAGGGGAACACCATATATTTT; cdr3_aa: CASSLAGGQGNTIYF; v_call: TRBV7-2; clone_size: NA; d_call: NA; j_call: TRBJ1-3
cdr3_nt: TGTGCCAGCAGCGTAGAGGGTTCAGGAAACACCATATATTTT; cdr3_aa: CASSVEGSGNTIYF; v_call: TRBV9; clone_size: NA; d_call: NA; j_call: TRBJ1-3
cdr3_nt: TGTGCCAGCAGCTTAGGGGGGGCGGGAGGAGAGACCCAGTACTTC; cdr3_aa: CASSLGGAGGETQYF; v_call: TRBV5-4; clone_size: NA; d_call: TRBD2; j_call: TRBJ2-5
cdr3_nt: TGTGCCAGCAGCTTATCAGGTGACGAAACTGAAGCTTTCTTT; cdr3_aa: CASSLSGDETEAFF; v_call: TRBV7-8; clone_size: NA; d_call: NA; j_call: TRBJ1-1
cdr3_nt: TGTGCCAGCAGCAAACAACTGACAGATACGCAGTATTTT; cdr3_aa: CASSKQLTDTQYF; v_call: TRBV21-1; clone_size: NA; d_call: NA; j_call: TRBJ2-3
cdr3_nt: TGTGCCTGGAGCGATGGGGATTCACCCCTCCACTTT; cdr3_aa: CAWSDGDSPLHF; v_call: TRBV30; clone_size: once; d_call: NA; j_call: TRBJ1-6
cdr3_nt: TGTGCCAGCAGCCCTCACCCACGACAGGAAGAGCAGTACTTC; cdr3_aa: CASSPHPRQEEQYF; v_call: TRBV9; clone_size: NA; d_call: NA; j_call: TRBJ2-7
cdr3_nt: TGTGCCACCAGCAGCGGACAGGACAACTCTGGAAACACCATATATTTT; cdr3_aa: CATSSGQDNSGNTIYF; v_call: TRBV15; clone_size: NA; d_call: TRBD1; j_call: TRBJ1-3
cdr3_nt: TGTGCCAGCAGTTTACAACAAGCGGGAGGGCCCAATGAGCAGTTCTTC; cdr3_aa: CASSLQQAGGPNEQFF; v_call: TRBV27; clone_size: NA; d_call: TRBD2; j_call: TRBJ2-1
cdr3_nt: TGTGCCAGCAGCTTCCGTAGCAATCAGCCCCAGCATTTT; cdr3_aa: CASSFRSNQPQHF; v_call: TRBV5-8; clone_size: few; d_call: NA; j_call: TRBJ1-5
cdr3_nt: TGCGCCACCTATCTGGGGGACAGGGGGATATTCTCTGGCTACACCTTC; cdr3_aa: CATYLGDRGIFSGYTF; v_call: TRBV10-2; clone_size: NA; d_call: TRBD1; j_call: TRBJ1-2